A single sample is the source of the 8 T cell receptor beta chains below, sequenced in a study of control samples from healthy donors and cancer patients. Sequencing was performed with immunoSEQ multiplex PCR; in TCRdb, only in-frame clones are kept and a portion is missing. The sample carries roughly 200,000 clones, around 93% recorded once. Sequenced material: blood. Receptors originate from a man in his thirties or forties in good health.

The chain is built from TRBV12-3 or TRBV12-4 and TRBJ1-2; no reliable D call. CDR3 length equals 13 residues. V lost 1 base to trimming and J lost 0 bases, with 3 bases between them. This chain's CDR3 is CASSLGPNYGYTF. The CDR3 bases are TGTGCCAGCAGTTTAGGACCTAACTATGGCTACACCTTC.

The gene calls are TRBV30 and TRBJ1-2; possible D gene TRBD1, 6 bases. In germline, CDR1 is GTSNPN, CDR2 SVGIG (reference sequence). This CDR3 comprises 15 residues. Trimming shortened V by 0 bases and J by 4 bases, and 15 bases separated the two germline ends. CDR3 sequence (DNA): TGTGCCTGGAGTGTACCTGCGGTAGGGGGCTATGGCTACACCTTC. Translation gives CAWSVPAVGGYGYTF.

Only one count was recorded for this clone. The chain links TRBV2 to TRBJ1-1, with TRBD1 matching 7 bases. CDR1 SNHLY and CDR2 FYNNEI come from the germline V gene. J gave up 5 bases and V 3 bases, and 6 bases lay outside the gene matches. The CDR3 is made up of 14 amino acids. CDR3 sequence reads: CASSETGLGTEAFF. In DNA form, the CDR3 reads TGTGCCAGCAGTGAGACAGGGTTGGGGACTGAAGCTTTCTTT.

V is TRBV14 and J is TRBJ1-1, with TRBD1 matching over 8 bases. The CDR3 totals 16 residues. Germline lookup yields CDR1 SGHDN and CDR2 FVKESK. With 4 bases clipped from V and 0 bases from J, the junction kept 7 bases outside the gene matches. The CDR3 region has the DNA TGTGCCAGCAGCCTACGGGCAGGGGGCATGAACACTGAAGCTTTCTTT. Its translation: CASSLRAGGMNTEAFF. Variable domain in full (rest from reference TRBV14 and TRBJ1-1): EAGVTQFPSHSVIEKGQTVTLRCDPISGHDNLYWYRRVMGKEIKFLLHFVKESKQDESGMPNNRFLAERTGGTYSTLKVQPAELEDSGVYFCASSLRAGGMNTEAFFGQGTRLTVV.

The J gene is TRBJ2-3, the V gene TRBV5-5; TRBD2 might be the D (7 bases). The CDR3 spans 17 residues. The V gene's germline CDR1 is SGHKS and CDR2 YYEKEE (reference sequence). The V end lost 4 bases, the J end lost 2 bases, and 20 bases lay between the germline ends. CDR3 coding DNA: TGTGCCAGCAGCCTCCCAGGAGGGGGGGGGTTCACAGATACGCAGTATTTT. It codes for CASSLPGGGGFTDTQYF.

CDR3 region: CASSYTRDGDTQYF. The CDR3 DNA sequence: TGTGCCAGCAGTTACACCCGGGACGGAGATACGCAGTATTTT. The chain employs TRBV6-5 and TRBJ2-3; D may be TRBD1 or TRBD2 (5 bases each). Germline-derived CDR1 and CDR2 are MNHEY and SVGAGI. Between the trimmed V and J ends, which lost 2 bases and 5 bases, there was a span of 11 bases. The CDR3 is made up of 14 amino acids.

This chain connects TRBV23-1 to TRBJ2-1, with 7 nucleotides matching TRBD1. TRBV23-1 belongs to the ORF category, with a function that is uncertain. The V and J ends lost 2 bases and 4 bases, in that order; junction bases with no gene match: 8. This CDR3 is 16 amino acids long. Here the CDR3 reads CASSQPRDRQYNEQFF. CDR3 nucleotides: TGCGCCAGCAGTCAACCCCGGGACAGACAATACAATGAGCAGTTCTTC.

J is TRBJ2-1 and V is TRBV3-1 (or the pseudogene TRBV3-2); perhaps TRBD2 as D (6 bases). This CDR3 contains 13 residues. From germline, CDR1 is LGHDT and CDR2 YNNKEL (reference sequence). V was pared by 1 base and J by 8 bases, with 9 bases between. This CDR3 reads CASSQGGVDEQFF. The CDR3 DNA follows: TGTGCCAGCAGCCAAGGGGGGGTCGATGAGCAGTTCTTC.